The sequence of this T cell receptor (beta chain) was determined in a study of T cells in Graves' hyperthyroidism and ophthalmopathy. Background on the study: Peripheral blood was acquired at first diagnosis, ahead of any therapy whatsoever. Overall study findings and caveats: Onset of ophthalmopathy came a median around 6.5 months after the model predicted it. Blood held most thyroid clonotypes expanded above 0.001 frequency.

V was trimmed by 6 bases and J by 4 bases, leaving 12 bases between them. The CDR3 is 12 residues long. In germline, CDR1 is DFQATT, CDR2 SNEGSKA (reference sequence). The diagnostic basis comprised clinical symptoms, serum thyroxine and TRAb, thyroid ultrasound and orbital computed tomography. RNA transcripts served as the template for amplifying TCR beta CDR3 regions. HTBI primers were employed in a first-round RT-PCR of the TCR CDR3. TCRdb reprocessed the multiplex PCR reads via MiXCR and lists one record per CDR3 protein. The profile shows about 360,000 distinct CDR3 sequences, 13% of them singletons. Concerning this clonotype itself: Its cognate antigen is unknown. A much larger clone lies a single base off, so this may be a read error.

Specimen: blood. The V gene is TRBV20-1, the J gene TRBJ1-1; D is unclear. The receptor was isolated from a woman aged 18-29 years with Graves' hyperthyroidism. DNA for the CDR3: TGCAGTGCGAGAATCCCGGGCACTGAAGCTTTCTTT. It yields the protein CSARIPGTEAFF.